This TCR beta chain is from a study of graft-versus-host responses after intestinal transplantation. As for the study in general: All recipients were given anti-thymocyte globulin induction, and tacrolimus and steroids were then administered for three to four years.

The V end was cut by 6 bases, the J end by 4 bases, with 12 bases between. Per the germline V gene, CDR1 is MNHEY and CDR2 is SVGAGI. The CDR3 totals 14 residues. Regarding this clone: Its antigen is not known.

TCRdb keeps only in-frame clones here, not all; method: immunoSEQ multiplex PCR. The data contain 84,000 or so clones, about 93% of them singletons. This TCR came from a human donor who was the organ donor for an intestinal transplant. Sequenced material: unstimulated CD8+ T cells sorted from spleen or lymph node cells, taken before transplant. This sequence joins TRBV6-5 and TRBJ1-4; D is undetermined. CDR3 in amino acids: CASSPDSNNEKLFF. In DNA form, the CDR3 reads TGTGCCAGCAGCCCGGACTCAAATAATGAAAAACTGTTTTTT.